Below are 19 T cell receptor beta chains sequenced from a single sample in a study of blood T cell repertoires in COVID-19 (dated by TCRdb to 2020 to 2022). Libraries came from the immunoSEQ multiplex PCR assay. Entries here come from immuneACCESS through TCRdb and include only in-frame sequences with V and J called. Some clones fail to appear in such tables; in the studies checked, an unresolved V gene covers under half of the shortfall, and the cause of the remainder is unknown. This sample is represented by about 58,000 clones; more than 75% of them were singletons. The ten largest clones represent roughly 4.8% of the sample. Input material: peripheral blood. These receptors all stem from a man aged 35 to 55 with active COVID-19.

This rearrangement joins TRBV29-1 to TRBJ1-4, with 7 bases identical to TRBD1. The CDR3 covers 14 residues. Trimming at V came to 6 bases and at J to 6 bases, leaving 10 bases not matched to a gene. CDR1 is SQVTM and CDR2 is ANQGSEA in the germline V gene. The CDR3 sequence is CSVLSTGMDEKLFF. In DNA form, the CDR3 reads TGCAGCGTCCTTTCGACAGGGATGGATGAAAAACTGTTTTTT.

This chain uses TRBV15 with TRBJ2-7, with 7 bases lining up with TRBD1. Germline loops: CDR1 LNHNV, CDR2 YYDKDF (reference sequence). The CDR3 extends over 16 amino acids. The trim removed 3 bases at V and 4 bases at J, leaving 12 bases unmatched. The CDR3 loop is CATSSARQGQGYEQYF. The CDR3 DNA reads as TGTGCCACCAGCAGTGCTAGACAGGGTCAAGGATACGAGCAGTACTTC.

The rearrangement joins TRBV18 to TRBJ2-5, with 11 bases matching TRBD2. V dropped 4 bases and J dropped 4; count of bases not matched to a gene: 11. CDR3 length: 17 residues. Germline V gives CDR1 KGHSH, CDR2 LQKENI. CDR3 sequence reads: CASSLLNVGLAGETQYF. DNA of the CDR3: TGTGCCAGCTCACTACTCAATGTCGGACTAGCGGGAGAGACCCAGTACTTC.

The chain has TRBV27 and TRBJ2-7; D may be TRBD2 (6 bases). Trimming stripped 5 bases from V and 9 bases from J, with 17 bases between. This CDR3 spans 13 amino acids. Germline V lookup: CDR1 MNHEY, CDR2 SMNVEV (reference sequence). CDR3 bases: TGTGCCAGCAGTCCGGGGACTCCGTTCAGGCAGTACTTC. It encodes CASSPGTPFRQYF.

The V gene is TRBV11-2, the J gene TRBJ2-7; the D gene is possibly TRBD2 (5 bases). The germline V gene encodes CDR1 SGHAT and CDR2 FQNNGV. V lost 0 bases and J 3 bases, leaving 12 bases between the germline ends. The CDR3 has 15 amino acids. The CDR3 DNA is TGTGCCAGCAGCTTAGAGCTGGACTCAAACTACGAGCAGTACTTC. Translating gives CASSLELDSNYEQYF. The whole variable domain, filled in from reference TRBV11-2 and TRBJ2-7, reads EAGVAQSPRYKIIEKRQSVAFWCNPISGHATLYWYQQILGQGPKLLIQFQNNGVVDDSQLPKDRFSAERLKGVDSTLKIQPAKLEDSAVYLCASSLELDSNYEQYFGPGTRLTVT.

This clone was recorded a few times. The genes are TRBV10-3 and TRBJ1-1; 10 bases agree with TRBD1. CDR3 size: 15 residues. The trim removed 8 bases at V and 11 bases at J, leaving 17 bases unmatched. Germline V CDR1 and CDR2: ENHRY, SYGVKD. CDR3 in DNA: TGTGCCATCGCGTCTCCAGGGACAGGGGTGATTGGGGCTTTCTTT. Translated: CAIASPGTGVIGAFF.

The J gene is TRBJ2-2, the V gene TRBV19; 7 bases agree with TRBD1. The J segment lost 4 bases and the V segment lost 5 bases, leaving 13 bases of the junction unmatched. Germline-derived CDR1 and CDR2 are LNHDA and SQIVND (reference sequence). The CDR3 extends over 17 amino acids. CDR3 amino acids: CASSPTKGAPPTGELFF. In nucleotides, the CDR3 is TGTGCCAGTAGTCCGACCAAGGGGGCGCCGCCCACCGGGGAGCTGTTTTTT.

The table lists this clone with a count of one. The genes are TRBV5-6 and TRBJ2-2; D is perhaps TRBD2 (6 bases). In germline, CDR1 is SGHDT, CDR2 YYEEEE. Deletions cut 2 bases from V and 7 bases from J, with 15 bases between. The CDR3 consists of 15 residues. As DNA, the CDR3 is TGTGCCAGCAGCTTCGGCGGGGCGGGGATCGGGGAGCTGTTTTTT. Translation gives CASSFGGAGIGELFF.

The V call is TRBV2, the J call TRBJ2-1; 11 bases match TRBD2. Germline values: CDR1 SNHLY, CDR2 FYNNEI. The CDR3 runs to 17 residues. Trimming at V came to 5 bases and at J to 6 bases, leaving 12 bases not matched to a gene. The CDR3 bases are TGTGCCAGCAGTTCGCAACTAGCGGGAGTCAGGATCAATGAGCAGTTCTTC. Protein: CASSSQLAGVRINEQFF.

This clone showed up just a few times. The genes are TRBV3-1 (or the pseudogene TRBV3-2) and TRBJ2-1; D remains ambiguous. Deletions cut 3 bases from V and 13 bases from J, with 10 bases between. Per germline, CDR1 LGHDT and CDR2 YNNKEL (reference sequence). The length of the CDR3 is 11 residues. CDR3 region: CASSHIETQFF. The CDR3 DNA follows: TGTGCCAGCAGCCATATAGAAACCCAGTTCTTC.

V and J are TRBV5-6 and TRBJ2-2; the D gene is possibly TRBD2 (6 bases). CDR3 size: 17 residues. The germline CDR1 and CDR2 sequences are SGHDT and YYEEEE. With 1 base removed from V and 4 bases from J, the gap between germline ends came to 17 bases. CDR3 region: CASSLTSSSDATGELFF. The DNA of the CDR3 is TGTGCCAGCAGCTTGACTTCGTCTAGCGACGCCACCGGGGAGCTGTTTTTT.

V is TRBV5-1 and J is TRBJ2-7, with a possible D match to TRBD2 (7 bases). Trimming pared 5 bases from V and 5 bases from J, leaving 20 bases between. Germline assignment: CDR1 SGHRS and CDR2 YFSETQ. The CDR3 has 15 amino acids. CDR3 residues: CASSGRGARVDEQYF. The CDR3 nucleotides read TGCGCCAGCAGTGGACGGGGGGCTAGGGTTGACGAGCAGTACTTC.

This chain links TRBV11-3 with TRBJ2-5, with 8 bases lining up with TRBD1. Germline trimming cut 1 base from V and 3 bases from J; bases unmatched to any gene: 10. The CDR3 length is 17 residues. From germline, CDR1 is SGHNT and CDR2 YENEEA. The CDR3 reads CASSLGTAGGAEETQYF. Here the CDR3 DNA reads TGTGCCAGCAGCTTAGGGACTGCAGGGGGCGCGGAAGAGACCCAGTACTTC.

The chain is built from TRBV27 and TRBJ2-3; the match to TRBD2 covers 9 bases. Trimming took 2 bases from V and 13 from J; bases not matched to a gene: 7. The CDR3 extends over 13 amino acids. Germline V lookup: CDR1 MNHEY, CDR2 SMNVEV (reference sequence). This CDR3 is CASSLAGGRKEYF. The CDR3 region has the DNA TGTGCCAGCAGTTTAGCGGGAGGGAGAAAGGAGTATTTT.

V is TRBV2 and J is TRBJ2-7; weak D call: TRBD1 (6 bases). With 6 bases removed from V and 6 bases from J, the gap between germline ends came to 12 bases. The germline V gene has CDR1 SNHLY and CDR2 FYNNEI. The CDR3 consists of 12 residues. For the CDR3, the DNA is TGTGCCAGCAGCAGGGGCGCGGGCGAGCAGTACTTC. Encoded protein: CASSRGAGEQYF.

The chain carries TRBV7-8 and TRBJ1-5; TRBD1 matches 7 bases. Germline-derived CDR1 and CDR2 are SGHVS and FQNEAQ. The CDR3 is 14 residues long. Trimming removed 3 bases from V and 7 bases from J; junction bases left unmatched: 6. CDR3 nucleotide sequence: TGTGCCAGCAGCTTCGGACAGGTCGCACAGCCCCAGCATTTT. Its protein is CASSFGQVAQPQHF.

The CDR3 coding sequence is TGTGCCATCAGTGAGTCTGGGGAGAGTAGGTCTGAAGCTTTCTTT. Residues: CAISESGESRSEAFF. V is TRBV10-3 and J is TRBJ1-1, with unresolved D. The ends were cut back, 0 bases at V and 6 bases at J, with 14 bases in the middle. The V gene's germline CDR1 is ENHRY and CDR2 SYGVKD. The CDR3 contains 15 residues.

V is TRBV9 and J is TRBJ1-2; maybe TRBD1 (6 bases). CDR3 length: 14 residues. V was shortened by 4 bases and J by 3 bases, with 13 bases between the two germline ends. Germline assignment: CDR1 SGDLS and CDR2 YYNGEE. CDR3 amino acids: CASSPTGHHYGYTF. In DNA, the CDR3 is TGTGCCAGCAGCCCCACGGGACATCACTATGGCTACACCTTC. The variable domain in full, with the rest retrieved from reference TRBV9 and TRBJ1-2, is DSGVTQTPKHLITATGQRVTLRCSPRSGDLSVYWYQQSLDQGLQFLIQYYNGEERAKGNILERFSAQQFPDLHSELNLSSLELGDSALYFCASSPTGHHYGYTFGSGTRLTVV.

This clone appeared once. The chain couples TRBV19 to TRBJ1-5; 9 positions match TRBD1. The CDR3 sequence is 15 residues long. Germline CDR1 is LNHDA and CDR2 is SQIVND (reference sequence). V was pared by 3 bases and J by 6 bases, with 6 bases of the junction left unmatched. CDR3: CASSITGGASQPQHF. The CDR3 DNA follows: TGTGCCAGTAGTATCACAGGGGGCGCGTCTCAGCCCCAGCATTTT.